This T cell receptor (beta chain) was observed in a study of PD-1 blockade in classical Hodgkin lymphoma. Whole-study context: Patients received nivolumab 3 mg/kg intravenously every 2 weeks. Study outcomes and limitations: CD4+ TCR diversity, unlike CD8+, climbed significantly by C4D1. It was among complete responders that baseline diversity resembled that of newly diagnosed patients.

Clones were read by immunoSEQ multiplex PCR, and TCRdb kept only the in-frame ones, dropping some. The sample contains 15,000 to 20,000 clones, around 82% of which appear only once. Time point of the sample: cycle 4 day 1 (C4D1), after six to seven weeks of nivolumab. All patients experienced relapse after autologous stem cell transplantation, and brentuximab vedotin exposure was variable. The germline CDR1 and CDR2 sequences are SGHRS and YFSETQ. V lost 4 bases, J lost 1 base, and 7 bases stayed unmatched. The CDR3 consists of 15 residues. About this clone: Its antigen is undetermined.

The source material was peripheral blood mononuclear cells (PBMCs), sampled before the fourth cycle of nivolumab. The chain couples TRBV5-1 to TRBJ2-5; 7 bases are shared with TRBD1. The clonotype comes from a human donor with classical Hodgkin lymphoma. CDR3 loop: CASSATGTAQETQYF. As DNA, the CDR3 is TGCGCCAGCAGCGCCACGGGGACAGCCCAAGAGACCCAGTACTTC.